Listed below are T cell receptor beta chains from one sample, sequenced in a study of low-dose radiotherapy and immunotherapy resistance in tumors. TCRdb re-called the reads with MiXCR, one entry per CDR3 protein. Here the sample spans about 84,000 distinct CDR3 sequences, around a sixth being singletons. The starting material was PBMCs, obtained after low-dose radiotherapy plus immunotherapy. The receptors come from a male donor with prostate cancer. Both conserved end residues are trimmed from each CDR3.

j_call | v_call | cdr3_aa
TRBJ1-1 | TRBV16 | ASSPNMNTEAF
TRBJ1-4 | TRBV20-1 | SASHDILNEKLF
TRBJ2-7 | TRBV10-2 | ASKGLAESGEQY
TRBJ2-5 | TRBV4-1 | ASSQESGLTQETQY
TRBJ2-7 | TRBV28 | ASSLRRGQIYEQY
TRBJ2-3 | TRBV24-1 | ATSDLGLAGATDTQY
TRBJ2-2 | TRBV28 | ASSLSLAVGELFF
TRBJ2-2 | TRBV5-4 | ASSLTGRGEKTGELF
TRBJ2-2 | TRBV18 | ASSPRRDSGELF
TRBJ2-7 | TRBV7-2 | ASSAPTSGTGQQY
TRBJ2-7 | TRBV2 | ASSEGRTGTIGEQY
TRBJ1-2 | TRBV28 | ASSRGQGAGYGYT
TRBJ2-5 | TRBV4-1 | ASSQDLGQVRTQY
TRBJ2-1 | TRBV19 | ASSWGAAYNEQF
TRBJ1-2 | TRBV29-1 | SVERQSYGYT
TRBJ2-3 | TRBV4-3 | ASSQARTISTDTQY